Listed below are T cell receptor beta chains from one sample, sequenced in a study of cytomegalovirus exposure and HLA in healthy donors. Sequencing used immunoSEQ multiplex PCR; TCRdb keeps in-frame clones, though not all of them. The repertoire holds 71,000 or so clones, roughly 95% seen once, with approximately 3.3% in the top ten. The source material was PBMCs. The receptors here all came from a woman between 18 and 30 years old in good health and CMV-seropositive. CDR3s include the opening cysteine and the closing phenylalanine or tryptophan. A D gene is named only where the DNA matches it firmly. Only some rows state a clone size, as once, few, many or a class for expanded clones.

CDR3 protein	CDR3 DNA	D gene	V gene	J gene	CDR3 length	clone size
CASSLLPGQGINGYTF	TGCGCCAGCAGCTTGTTGCCGGGACAGGGGATTAATGGCTACACCTTC	TRBD1	TRBV5-1	TRBJ1-2	16	few
CSAGGQGNHEKLFF	TGCAGCGCCGGGGGACAGGGAAATCATGAAAAACTGTTTTTT	TRBD1	TRBV29-1	TRBJ1-4	14	-
CASSQDWPDSGTDTQYF	TGCGCCAGCAGCCAAGATTGGCCGGACAGCGGCACAGATACGCAGTATTTT	-	TRBV4-3	TRBJ2-3	17	-
CASSLAAAIIGTDTQYF	TGTGCCAGCAGCTTAGCAGCTGCAATAATAGGCACAGATACGCAGTATTTT	-	TRBV7-2	TRBJ2-3	17	-
CASSRAGGENYGYTF	TGTGCCAGTAGCAGAGCTGGAGGGGAGAACTATGGCTACACCTTC	-	TRBV19	TRBJ1-2	15	-
CASSWTGREETQYF	TGTGCCAGCAGTTGGACAGGGCGTGAAGAGACCCAGTACTTC	TRBD1	TRBV6-6	TRBJ2-5	14	-
CASSPWVTSGINNEQFF	TGTGCCAGCAGCCCATGGGTGACTAGCGGGATTAACAATGAGCAGTTCTTC	TRBD2	TRBV9	TRBJ2-1	17	few
CASSGSRGSNTEAFF	TGTGCCAGCAGCGGAAGCAGGGGCTCGAACACTGAAGCTTTCTTT	-	TRBV9	TRBJ1-1	15	-
CASSRYRDSGNTIYF	TGTGCCAGCAGCCGGTACCGGGACAGTGGAAACACCATATATTTT	TRBD1	TRBV5-4	TRBJ1-3	15	-
CASSLPGGSKKFF	TGTGCCAGCAGCTTACCAGGCGGGAGTAAGAAGTTCTTC	TRBD2	TRBV7-7	TRBJ2-1	13	-
CASRPVGGGKEQFF	TGTGCCAGCAGACCGGTAGGGGGGGGAAAGGAGCAGTTCTTC	-	TRBV11-2	TRBJ2-1	14	-
CASSGRGQAPGAFF	TGTGCCAGCAGCGGCCGTGGACAGGCCCCAGGAGCTTTCTTT	TRBD1	TRBV7-2	TRBJ1-1	14	-
CASSSDRQFQETQYF	TGTGCCAGCAGCAGCGACAGACAATTTCAAGAGACCCAGTACTTC	-	TRBV11-1	TRBJ2-5	15	-
CASSLAGGPNQPQHF	TGTGCCAGCAGCTTAGCGGGGGGGCCCAATCAGCCCCAGCATTTT	-	TRBV7-2	TRBJ1-5	15	few
CAWSLKGAKLRSGANVLTF	TGTGCCTGGAGTTTAAAAGGAGCCAAACTGAGGTCTGGGGCCAACGTCCTGACTTTC	-	TRBV30	TRBJ2-6	19	-
CASSLDRGISGNTIYF	TGTGCCAGCAGCTTAGACAGGGGAATATCTGGAAACACCATATATTTT	TRBD1	TRBV7-2	TRBJ1-3	16	-
CAWSVGVQPPNTGELFF	TGTGCCTGGAGTGTAGGGGTCCAACCCCCGAACACCGGGGAGCTGTTTTTT	-	TRBV30	TRBJ2-2	17	-
CASSFTSAGPGGELFF	TGTGCCAGCAGTTTTACAAGTGCGGGCCCCGGCGGGGAGCTGTTTTTT	-	TRBV28	TRBJ2-2	16	-
CASSAPGTGGPGANVLTF	TGTGCCAGCAGCGCGCCCGGGACAGGTGGACCTGGGGCCAACGTCCTGACTTTC	TRBD1	TRBV5-4	TRBJ2-6	18	once
CSAGGWGTQYF	TGCAGTGCTGGGGGCTGGGGTACGCAGTATTTT	-	TRBV20-1	TRBJ2-3	11	-
CASSSRDRFNSPLHF	TGTGCCAGCAGCTCCCGGGACAGGTTCAATTCACCCCTCCACTTT	TRBD1	TRBV11-3	TRBJ1-6	15	-
CASSLDTGMPSYEQYF	TGCGCCAGCAGCCTGGACACAGGGATGCCCTCCTACGAGCAGTACTTC	-	TRBV5-1	TRBJ2-7	16	-
CATSGETGPSYNSPLHF	TGTGCCACCAGCGGCGAGACAGGACCCTCCTATAATTCACCCCTCCACTTT	-	TRBV15	TRBJ1-6	17	-
CAISEGQGAGYEQYF	TGTGCCATCAGCGAAGGACAGGGGGCGGGTTACGAGCAGTACTTC	TRBD1	TRBV10-3	TRBJ2-7	15	-
CAWSILGVNYGYTF	TGTGCCTGGAGTATTCTCGGGGTGAACTATGGCTACACCTTC	-	TRBV30	TRBJ1-2	14	-
CASSQDLGFSRGANVLTF	TGCGCCAGCAGCCAAGATCTTGGGTTTAGCCGGGGGGCCAACGTCCTGACTTTC	-	TRBV4-1	TRBJ2-6	18	-
CASSPRLADRGAFF	TGTGCCAGCAGCCCAAGATTGGCGGACAGGGGAGCTTTCTTT	TRBD1	TRBV6-1	TRBJ1-1	14	once
CASSGGLAGADEQFF	TGCGCCAGCAGCGGGGGACTAGCGGGAGCCGATGAGCAGTTCTTC	TRBD2	TRBV5-1	TRBJ2-1	15	-
CASSLSAGDTTDTQYF	TGTGCCAGCAGTTTGTCAGCGGGGGATACCACAGATACGCAGTATTTT	TRBD2	TRBV28	TRBJ2-3	16	-
CASSVQGNTGELFF	TGTGCCAGCAGTGTTCAGGGGAACACCGGGGAGCTGTTTTTT	-	TRBV2	TRBJ2-2	14	-
CASSSRDRGLHGELFF	TGTGCCAGCAGCTCCCGGGACAGGGGTCTGCACGGGGAGCTGTTTTTT	TRBD1	TRBV7-3	TRBJ2-2	16	-
CASSLTFNGGVTDTQYF	TGTGCCAGCAGCTTAACGTTTAACGGGGGGGTGACAGATACGCAGTATTTT	TRBD2	TRBV7-3	TRBJ2-3	17	-
CAAGRGTTYNEQFF	TGTGCCGCCGGAAGGGGGACTACTTACAATGAGCAGTTCTTC	-	TRBV5-4	TRBJ2-1	14	-
CASSLRGVPRDWGQGLGQF	TGTGCCAGCAGCTTAAGAGGGGTCCCCCGGGACTGGGGACAGGGTCTGGGACAATTC	TRBD1	TRBV7-2	TRBJ2-7	19	-
CASSASGSFAGELFF	TGTGCCAGCAGCGCTAGCGGGAGTTTCGCCGGGGAGCTGTTTTTT	TRBD2	TRBV9	TRBJ2-2	15	-
CASSFQFSRRQTKETQYF	TGTGCCAGCAGTTTTCAGTTCTCCCGACGACAGACCAAAGAGACCCAGTACTTC	-	TRBV28	TRBJ2-5	18	-
CASSMTGARYEQYF	TGTGCCAGTAGTATGACAGGGGCAAGGTACGAGCAGTACTTC	TRBD1	TRBV19	TRBJ2-7	14	-
CASSFMQGQETQYF	TGTGCCAGCAGCTTTATGCAGGGCCAGGAGACCCAGTACTTC	-	TRBV7-8	TRBJ2-5	14	once
CASSQDVLTDTQYF	TGCGCCAGCAGCCAAGATGTCCTCACAGATACGCAGTATTTT	-	TRBV4-3	TRBJ2-3	14	-
CSATTGTEQYF	TGCAGTGCTACGACTGGGACAGAGCAGTACTTC	-	TRBV20-1	TRBJ2-7	11	-